The 19 T cell receptor beta chains below were found in one sample sequenced in a study of T cell responses to AZD1222 COVID-19 vaccine. The protocol was immunoSEQ multiplex PCR, while the TCRdb copy is restricted to in-frame clones and leaves out a portion. This sample carries about 66,000 clones, 65% to 80% of them seen once, and the ten largest clones take about 3.5%. Material: peripheral blood, obtained 28 days after the second AZD1222 dose. These TCRs come from an adult who received the AZD1222 COVID-19 vaccine.

The gene calls are TRBV18 and TRBJ2-5, with 9 bases lining up with TRBD1. This CDR3 has 13 amino acids. Germline assignment: CDR1 KGHSH and CDR2 LQKENI. V shed 6 bases, J shed 3 bases, and the junction held 2 bases outside the gene matches. The CDR3 DNA reads TGTGCCAGCTCGGGACAGGGTAAAGAGACCCAGTACTTC. Amino acid sequence: CASSGQGKETQYF.

The chain carries TRBV18 and TRBJ1-2; 7 nucleotides line up with TRBD1. Germline V gives CDR1 KGHSH, CDR2 LQKENI. V dropped 3 bases and J dropped 3; count of bases not matched to a gene: 4. The CDR3 consists of 14 residues. CDR3 amino acids: CASSPSGTDYGYTF. The CDR3 bases are TGTGCCAGCTCACCTTCCGGGACAGACTATGGCTACACCTTC.

The rearrangement links TRBV5-6 to TRBJ1-2, with TRBD1 matching 7 bases. V lost 0 bases, J lost 4 bases, and 9 bases stayed unmatched. CDR3 length equals 16 residues. Germline V gives CDR1 SGHDT, CDR2 YYEEEE. The CDR3 here is CASSLDPGGSSYGYTF. DNA for the CDR3: TGTGCCAGCAGCTTGGATCCAGGGGGGTCAAGCTATGGCTACACCTTC.

The chain combines TRBV7-8 with TRBJ1-2; D gene uncertain. This CDR3 is 13 amino acids long. CDR1 and CDR2 (germline): SGHVS, FQNEAQ. V was clipped by 5 bases and J by 0 bases, with 7 bases between them. The CDR3 nucleotides read TGTGCCAGCAGCGTACTTCCTAACTATGGCTACACCTTC. It yields the protein CASSVLPNYGYTF.

This chain joins TRBV5-1 and TRBJ1-4, with TRBD1 identical over 9 bases. V was clipped by 5 bases and J by 4 bases; unmatched bases: 9. CDR3 length: 16 amino acids. Germline assignment: CDR1 SGHRS and CDR2 YFSETQ. The CDR3 nucleotides are TGCGCCAGCAGGGCGGGACAGGGTGTTCGTAATGAAAAACTGTTTTTT. It yields the protein CASRAGQGVRNEKLFF.

The chain employs TRBV29-1 and TRBJ2-1; D possibly matches TRBD1 or TRBD2 (5 bases each). Per the germline V gene, CDR1 is SQVTM and CDR2 is ANQGSEA. This CDR3 spans 14 amino acids. Trimming took 7 bases from V and 9 from J, leaving 22 bases between them. The CDR3 DNA follows: TGCAGCGCCCTCGGGACCCCCGGCCAAACTGAGCAGTTCTTC. It translates to CSALGTPGQTEQFF.

V gene TRBV18 combines with J gene TRBJ1-2; D remains unclear. This CDR3 is 13 amino acids long. Trimming took 2 bases from V and 4 from J, leaving 8 bases between them. Germline loops: CDR1 KGHSH, CDR2 LQKENI. The CDR3 reads CASSPSESYGYTF. In nucleotides, the CDR3 is TGTGCCAGCTCACCATCGGAGTCCTATGGCTACACCTTC.

The chain joins TRBV5-8 to TRBJ2-4; TRBD2 matches at 11 bases. The CDR3 spans 16 residues. Losses at the gene ends were 7 bases for V and 7 bases for J; bases not matched to a gene: 13. The germline V gene encodes CDR1 SGHTS and CDR2 YDEGEE. CDR3 region: CASAMRLAGYGNIQYF. For the CDR3, the DNA is TGTGCCAGCGCGATGAGACTAGCGGGGTATGGGAACATTCAGTACTTC.

This chain connects TRBV19 to TRBJ1-2, with 9 bases aligning to TRBD1. Germline V gene data show CDR1 as LNHDA and CDR2 as SQIVND (reference sequence). The junction had 4 bases not matched to a gene; V was cut back by 4 bases and J by 4 bases. The CDR3 is made up of 14 amino acids. CDR3 region: CASSRTGDTYGYTF. In DNA, the CDR3 is TGTGCCAGTAGTAGGACAGGGGATACCTATGGCTACACCTTC.

V and J are TRBV5-1 and TRBJ1-3; unclear D gene. The CDR3 has 16 residues. V was cut by 4 bases and J by 0 bases, with 14 bases left in between. Germline-derived CDR1 and CDR2 are SGHRS and YFSETQ. The CDR3 DNA reads as TGCGCCAGCAGCCGACCCGATCCTTCCTCTGGAAACACCATATATTTT. Translation: CASSRPDPSSGNTIYF.

This clone was seen a handful of times. This chain uses TRBV19 with TRBJ1-1, with no clear D. Deletions cut 3 bases from V and 5 bases from J, with 13 bases between. The CDR3 length is 14 residues. CDR1 and CDR2 (germline): LNHDA, SQIVND (reference sequence). Written as DNA, the CDR3 is TGTGCCAGTAGTATGACCGGGTGGGGTACTGAAGCTTTCTTT. Protein: CASSMTGWGTEAFF.

The rearrangement uses TRBV30 and TRBJ1-6; 9 bases are a match to TRBD1. V was pared by 3 bases and J by 7 bases, with 4 bases of the junction left unmatched. The germline gives CDR1 GTSNPN, CDR2 SVGIG (reference sequence). The CDR3 loop spans 14 amino acids. The CDR3 loop is CAWSRGTGNSPLHF. The CDR3 coding sequence is TGTGCCTGGAGCCGAGGGACAGGGAATTCACCCCTCCACTTT.

This clone was picked up one time. This chain joins TRBV7-9 and TRBJ1-1, with unresolved D. CDR1 is SEHNR and CDR2 is FQNEAQ in the germline V gene (reference sequence). The CDR3 covers 13 residues. V gave up 4 bases and J gave up 4 bases, with 10 bases separating them. In nucleotides, the CDR3 is TGTGCCAGCAGCTCCCCGACTTTCACTGAAGCTTTCTTT. Its translation is CASSSPTFTEAFF. Using reference TRBV7-9 and TRBJ1-1 for the parts outside the CDR3, the full variable domain is DTGVSQNPRHKITKRGQNVTFRCDPISEHNRLYWYRQTLGQGPEFLTYFQNEAQLEKSRLLSDRFSAERPKGSFSTLEIQRTEQGDSAMYLCASSSPTFTEAFFGQGTRLTVV.

The gene calls are TRBV3-1 (or the pseudogene TRBV3-2) and TRBJ1-1; D is uncertain. Germline V gene sequence: CDR1 LGHDT, CDR2 YNNKEL (reference sequence). Trimming removed 3 bases at V and 4 bases at J, with 6 bases between. The length of the CDR3 is 12 residues. CDR3 in DNA: TGTGCCAGCAGCCATCCGTCCACTGAAGCTTTCTTT. Its translation: CASSHPSTEAFF.

This sequence joins TRBV11-2 and TRBJ2-1; 12 positions match TRBD2. From germline, CDR1 is SGHAT and CDR2 FQNNGV. V was clipped by 5 bases and J by 7 bases; unmatched bases: 6. The CDR3 runs 15 residues. The CDR3 DNA follows: TGTGCCAGCAGCATTCTAGCGGGGGGGTTGAATGAGCAGTTCTTC. It encodes CASSILAGGLNEQFF.

This sequence joins TRBV4-2 and TRBJ2-2; TRBD1 matches 9 bases. V shed 0 bases and J 6 bases; nucleotides not matched to a gene: 5. The CDR3 runs to 16 residues. Germline loops: CDR1 LGHNA, CDR2 YNFKEQ. CDR3 protein: CASSQDDRGWAGELFF. The DNA for the CDR3 is TGTGCCAGCAGCCAAGACGACAGGGGGTGGGCCGGGGAGCTGTTTTTT.

The chain joins TRBV28 to TRBJ1-2; no reliable D call. The germline V gene has CDR1 MDHEN and CDR2 SYDVKM. V gave up 6 bases and J gave up 4 bases, with 15 bases separating them. The CDR3 is made up of 14 amino acids. CDR3 in amino acids: CASSPSDLFYGYTF. Here the CDR3 DNA reads TGTGCCAGCAGCCCCTCCGATCTTTTCTATGGCTACACCTTC.

This chain links TRBV9 with TRBJ2-3, with 10 positions matching TRBD2. The CDR3 is made up of 16 amino acids. With V trimmed by 4 bases and J by 0 bases, 5 bases remained unmatched. The V gene's germline CDR1 is SGDLS and CDR2 YYNGEE. The CDR3 coding sequence is TGTGCCAGCAGCTTAGCGGGGGGCCCTAGCACAGATACGCAGTATTTT. Its translation is CASSLAGGPSTDTQYF.

J is TRBJ1-1 and V is TRBV12-3 or TRBV12-4, with D uncertain. With 6 bases removed from V and 11 bases from J, the gap between germline ends came to 16 bases. The CDR3 loop spans 12 amino acids. DNA of the CDR3: TGTGCCAGCAGCCCCGGTTCCCGAGGGGCTTTCTTT. Protein sequence: CASSPGSRGAFF.